This is a list of T cell receptor beta chains from one sample in a study of PD-1 blockade in classical Hodgkin lymphoma. Assay used: immunoSEQ multiplex PCR; TCRdb lists only in-frame clones, some missing. The sample has about 22,000 clones; 74% are singletons. The sample here was peripheral blood mononuclear cells (PBMCs), taken at baseline. Source of these receptors: a human donor with classical Hodgkin lymphoma. The CDR3 runs from the conserved cysteine through the conserved F or W. D genes are given only for firm matches. Size tells how often a clone was seen (once, few, many) or the class of an expanded clone, and some rows leave it out.

>TRBJ2-5|TRBV5-1|13|many|-
CASSPRTVGPQYF
TGCGCCAGCAGCCCCAGGACTGTTGGGCCCCAGTACTTC
>TRBJ2-7|TRBV5-6|14|-|-
CASSLTGTSYEQYF
TGTGCCAGCAGCTTGACAGGGACGTCCTACGAGCAGTACTTC
>TRBJ2-3|TRBV30|14|-|TRBD2
CALRLAGGQDTQYF
TGTGCCCTCCGACTAGCGGGGGGGCAAGATACGCAGTATTTT
>TRBJ1-1|TRBV12-5|14|-|-
CASGMVAGDTEAFF
TGTGCTAGTGGGATGGTAGCGGGAGACACTGAAGCTTTCTTT
>TRBJ2-1|TRBV21-1|17|-|-
CASSKAQDRSPDNEQFF
TGTGCCAGCAGCAAAGCCCAGGACAGGTCCCCTGACAATGAGCAGTTCTTC
>TRBJ1-5|TRBV19|16|-|-
CASTRGLGYSNQPQHF
TGTGCCAGTACGCGGGGCCTGGGATATAGCAATCAGCCCCAGCATTTT
>TRBJ2-5|TRBV7-8|17|-|TRBD2
CASSLFLAGGDQETQYF
TGTGCCAGCAGCTTATTCCTAGCGGGAGGAGACCAAGAGACCCAGTACTTC
>TRBJ2-7|TRBV6-5|13|few|-
CASSYSGKLEQYF
TGTGCCAGCAGTTACTCCGGGAAACTGGAGCAGTACTTC
>TRBJ2-2|TRBV12-5|20|-|TRBD2
CASGIGPGLAGGPNTGELFF
TGTGCTAGTGGAATAGGGCCGGGACTAGCGGGAGGGCCGAACACCGGGGAGCTGTTTTTT
>TRBJ2-7|TRBV11-3|15|-|TRBD1
CASSPRGTGAYEQYF
TGTGCCAGCAGCCCCCGCGGAACAGGGGCCTACGAGCAGTACTTC
>TRBJ1-1|TRBV6-6|14|-|TRBD1
CASSYSPTGAVTFF
TGTGCCAGCAGTTACTCCCCCACAGGGGCAGTAACTTTCTTT
>TRBJ2-3|TRBV7-3|14|-|TRBD1
CASSLTGGRDTQYF
TGTGCCAGCAGCCTTACAGGGGGTAGGGATACGCAGTATTTT
>TRBJ2-4|TRBV28|15|-|TRBD1
CASSSRDRGMDIQYF
TGTGCCAGCAGTTCCCGGGACAGGGGCATGGACATTCAGTACTTC
>TRBJ1-3|TRBV6-6|15|-|TRBD1
CASSQTGESGNTIYF
TGTGCCAGCAGTCAGACAGGGGAATCTGGAAACACCATATATTTT
>TRBJ2-3|TRBV29-1|16|-|TRBD1
CSVEEGTGISPDTQYF
TGCAGCGTTGAAGAAGGGACAGGGATCAGCCCAGATACGCAGTATTTT
>TRBJ1-1|TRBV27|14|-|-
CASSLGMGNTEAFF
TGTGCCAGCAGTTTAGGGATGGGGAACACTGAAGCTTTCTTT
>TRBJ2-4|TRBV11-2|16|-|TRBD1
CASSLAGGAGKNIQYF
TGTGCCAGCAGCTTAGCAGGGGGCGCGGGCAAAAACATTCAGTACTTC
>TRBJ2-7|TRBV25-1|12|few|-
CASSETGYEQYF
TGTGCCAGCAGTGAAACGGGCTACGAGCAGTACTTC
>TRBJ2-2|TRBV7-8|16|-|TRBD2
CASSSRTSGNTGELFF
TGTGCCAGCAGCTCACGGACTAGCGGGAACACCGGGGAGCTGTTTTTT
>TRBJ2-7|TRBV18|17|-|-
CASSPPLVNRPTYEQYF
TGTGCCAGCTCACCACCATTAGTTAACAGGCCGACCTACGAGCAGTACTTC
>TRBJ2-3|TRBV4-1|16|-|-
CASSQDATLSTDTQYF
TGCGCCAGCAGCCAAGATGCGACCCTTTCGACGGATACGCAGTATTTT
>TRBJ2-1|TRBV9|14|few|-
CASSVVSWGTEQFF
TGTGCCAGCAGCGTAGTTAGCTGGGGGACTGAGCAGTTCTTC
>TRBJ2-3|TRBV7-6|14|-|-
CASSPTLAPDTQYF
TGTGCCAGCAGCCCGACCCTAGCGCCAGATACGCAGTATTTT
>TRBJ2-5|TRBV6-6|13|-|-
CASSYVVKETQYF
TGTGCCAGCAGTTACGTGGTTAAAGAGACCCAGTACTTC
>TRBJ1-3|TRBV11-2|16|-|-
CASSQESAGFGNTIYF
TGTGCCAGCAGCCAAGAATCGGCAGGGTTTGGAAACACCATATATTTT
>TRBJ2-3|TRBV28|15|few|-
CASSLGQRSTDTQYF
TGTGCCAGCAGTTTAGGCCAGCGGAGCACAGATACGCAGTATTTT
>TRBJ2-1|TRBV11-2|14|few|-
CASSLIYQGNEQFF
TGTGCCAGCAGCTTAATCTACCAGGGTAATGAGCAGTTCTTC
>TRBJ1-1|TRBV5-1|16|-|-
CASSLARGGALAEAFF
TGCGCCAGCAGCTTGGCCCGGGGAGGGGCTCTCGCTGAAGCTTTCTTT
>TRBJ1-5|TRBV19|14|-|-
CASGSGNSNQPQHF
TGTGCCAGTGGATCGGGGAATAGCAATCAGCCCCAGCATTTT
>TRBJ2-7|TRBV27|14|-|-
CASREWGREYEQYF
TGTGCCAGCAGAGAGTGGGGGAGAGAATACGAGCAGTACTTC
>TRBJ2-3|TRBV18|14|-|-
CASSPTAATDTQYF
TGTGCCAGCTCACCAACCGCAGCCACAGATACGCAGTATTTT
>TRBJ1-1|TRBV30|13|-|-
CAWTPEVGTEAFF
TGTGCCTGGACCCCGGAAGTAGGCACTGAAGCTTTCTTT
>TRBJ2-7|TRBV5-1|15|-|-
CASSSPGGLIYEQYF
TGCGCCAGCAGCTCCCCCGGGGGTTTAATCTACGAGCAGTACTTC
>TRBJ2-3|TRBV2|14|-|-
CASSERGSTDTQYF
TGTGCCAGCAGTGAACGCGGGAGCACAGATACGCAGTATTTT
>TRBJ1-4|TRBV19|14|-|TRBD1
CASSRGPTNEKLFF
TGTGCCAGTAGCAGGGGGCCGACTAATGAAAAACTGTTTTTT
>TRBJ2-5|TRBV11-2|16|-|TRBD2
CASSPRTSSLPETQYF
TGTGCCAGCAGCCCCCGGACTAGTAGCCTTCCGGAGACCCAGTACTTC
>TRBJ2-3|TRBV9|17|-|TRBD1
CASSAQGQGQGENTQYF
TGTGCCAGCAGCGCTCAGGGCCAGGGACAGGGGGAGAATACGCAGTATTTT
>TRBJ1-2|TRBV6-6|13|few|-
CASSRGPLYGYTF
TGTGCCAGCAGCCGCGGGCCCCTCTATGGCTACACCTTC